This T cell receptor beta chain was obtained from a study of radiotherapy plus CTLA-4 blockade in lung cancer. The CDR3 is 15 amino acids. In germline, CDR1 is SGHTA, CDR2 FQGNSA. Deletions cut 8 bases from V and 0 bases from J, with 16 bases between. Participants had chemo-refractory metastatic non-small-cell lung cancer and were treated with focal radiation plus ipilimumab CTLA-4 blockade. A word on this clone: Its antigen is still unknown.

Clones were sequenced by immunoSEQ multiplex PCR, and TCRdb holds only the in-frame ones, with some missing. The sample has approximately 69,000 clones; 78% are singletons. The study, taken as a whole, reports: Radiotherapy with ipilimumab was followed by blood expansion of tumor-derived clones.

The chain recombines TRBV7-2 with TRBJ2-5; D remains unclear. The TCR comes from a human donor with non-small cell lung cancer who had a complete response to radiotherapy plus ipilimumab. The specimen was peripheral blood, collected from a patient treated with radiotherapy plus ipilimumab. The CDR3 nucleotides are TGTGCCAGCGTAGCTGTTTCGGCAGACCAAGAGACCCAGTACTTC. Protein product: CASVAVSADQETQYF.